This is a list of T cell receptor beta chains from one sample in a study of T cells after yellow fever vaccination. A single record per CDR3 protein comes from TCRdb applying MiXCR to the 5' RACE reads. The sample yields under 700,000 distinct CDR3 sequences, roughly a sixth seen once. Here the sequenced sample was PBMCs, taken about 5 days after the first yellow fever vaccination. The receptors come from a young man who received the YFV17D yellow fever vaccine. Both conserved end residues are part of each CDR3. The D gene is left open where the match is weak. Clone size, where shown, is once, few, many, or a class for clones that have expanded.

v_call,clone_size,cdr3_length,j_call,d_call,cdr3_nt,cdr3_aa
TRBV27,NA,15,TRBJ2-5,NA,TGTGCCAGCAGTTTACGTGACACCCCCCAAGAGACCCAGTACTTC,CASSLRDTPQETQYF
TRBV6-2/TRBV6-3,few,15,TRBJ2-1,NA,TGTGCCAGCACTACAACGTCACAGGGTTTAAATGAGCAGTTCTTC,CASTTTSQGLNEQFF
TRBV6-6,NA,12,TRBJ1-1,NA,TGTGCCAGCAGGCCCGGGGACACTGAAGCTTTCTTT,CASRPGDTEAFF
TRBV5-1,many,13,TRBJ2-7,NA,TGCGCCAGCCGCCCAGGGACCCGCTACGAGCAGTACTTC,CASRPGTRYEQYF
TRBV7-2,few,13,TRBJ2-4,NA,TGTGCCAGCAGCTTATGGGGTACAAACATTCAGTACTTC,CASSLWGTNIQYF
TRBV29-1,NA,11,TRBJ1-2,NA,TGCAGCGTTTATGTGCTCTATGGCTACACCTTC,CSVYVLYGYTF
TRBV7-6,few,15,TRBJ2-3,TRBD2,TGTGCCAGCAGCTTCCTGGGACTAGCCACAGATACGCAGTATTTT,CASSFLGLATDTQYF
TRBV7-9,few,12,TRBJ2-2,NA,TGTGCCAGCAGCCAGTACGCCGGGGAGCTGTTTTTT,CASSQYAGELFF
TRBV7-9,few,12,TRBJ1-2,NA,TGTGCCAGCAGGGAGGGGGTCGATGGCTACACCTTC,CASREGVDGYTF
TRBV12-3/TRBV12-4,few,16,TRBJ1-3,TRBD1,TGTGCCAGCAGGCCGCTATTGGGACAGGAAGGAAACACCATATATTTT,CASRPLLGQEGNTIYF
TRBV4-1,NA,13,TRBJ1-2,NA,TGCGCCAGCAGCCAAGATAGAGACTATGGCTACACCTTC,CASSQDRDYGYTF
TRBV7-2,few,17,TRBJ2-3,TRBD1,TGTGCCAGCAGCACCGGACAGGGGGCTGTTGGCACAGATACGCAGTATTTT,CASSTGQGAVGTDTQYF
TRBV9,few,15,TRBJ2-1,NA,TGTGCCAGCAGCGTAGTGTCAGGCTCCTACAATGAGCAGTTCTTC,CASSVVSGSYNEQFF
TRBV11-1,few,18,TRBJ1-6,NA,TGTGCCAGCAGCTTAGGGGCGGGACTGAGCTCCTATAATTCACCCCTCCACTTT,CASSLGAGLSSYNSPLHF
TRBV20-1,NA,13,TRBJ2-7,NA,TGCAGTGCTAGGGTCTACAGCTCCTACGAGCAGTACTTC,CSARVYSSYEQYF
TRBV9,few,16,TRBJ2-1,TRBD2,TGTGCCAGCAGCGTAGGTCTAGCGGGGGGGGAAAATGAGCAGTTCTTC,CASSVGLAGGENEQFF
TRBV9,NA,14,TRBJ1-1,NA,TGTGCCAGCAGCGTCGGGACATTTGCGGCTGAAGCTTTCTTT,CASSVGTFAAEAFF
TRBV20-1,few,15,TRBJ1-4,TRBD1,TGCAGTGCTAGAGATTTAACAGGGGGCTGGGAAAAACTGTTTTTT,CSARDLTGGWEKLFF
TRBV6-2/TRBV6-3,NA,11,TRBJ1-1,NA,TGTGCCAGCAGGCATCAGGTCTCAGCTTTCTTT,CASRHQVSAFF
TRBV19,few,16,TRBJ2-7,NA,TGTGCCAGTAGTATGGGCCCGGGCCAACGGAATTTCGAGCAGTACTTC,CASSMGPGQRNFEQYF
TRBV3-1,NA,16,TRBJ2-2,NA,TGTGCCAGCAGCCATTCGAGCGGTGCCAACACCGGGGAGCTGTTTTTT,CASSHSSGANTGELFF
TRBV12-3/TRBV12-4,NA,12,TRBJ1-5,NA,TGTGCCAGCAGACTGGAGGGGCAGCCCCAGCATTTT,CASRLEGQPQHF
TRBV18,NA,14,TRBJ2-7,NA,TGTGCCAGCTCACCACGGCCGAATCGGGGCGAGCAGTACTTC,CASSPRPNRGEQYF
TRBV20-1,NA,22,TRBJ2-5,TRBD2,TGCAGTGCTAGAGATAGCTTAGCGGGAGTTTATGGTGAGCAGTTCGCGGGCCAGACCCAGTACTTC,CSARDSLAGVYGEQFAGQTQYF
TRBV29-1,NA,13,TRBJ1-1,NA,TGCAGCGTGGACGCGGGGGAAAACACTGAAGCTTTCTTT,CSVDAGENTEAFF
TRBV7-3,NA,15,TRBJ2-3,TRBD2,TGTGCCAGCAGCCCCCTAGCGGGGGGGGGAGATACGCAGTATTTT,CASSPLAGGGDTQYF
TRBV29-1,NA,11,TRBJ1-1,TRBD1,TGCAGCGTTGGACAGGGGACTGAAGCTTTCTTT,CSVGQGTEAFF
TRBV12-3/TRBV12-4,few,13,TRBJ2-5,NA,TGTGCCAGCAGTTTAATGGTCCAAGAGACCCAGTACTTC,CASSLMVQETQYF
TRBV7-2,NA,16,TRBJ1-2,TRBD1,TGTGCCAGCAGCTCAGGACAGGGTGTGGGATTCTATGGCTACACCTTC,CASSSGQGVGFYGYTF
TRBV12-3/TRBV12-4,few,12,TRBJ2-1,NA,TGTGCCAGCAGTTATCCCTACAATGAGCAGTTCTTC,CASSYPYNEQFF
TRBV19,NA,13,TRBJ2-2,NA,TGTGCCAGTAGCAACACGAACACCGGGGAGCTGTTTTTT,CASSNTNTGELFF
TRBV5-1,many,15,TRBJ2-3,NA,TGCGCCAGCAGCTTGGTCCGAACTAGCACAGATACGCAGTATTTT,CASSLVRTSTDTQYF
TRBV7-2,few,13,TRBJ2-3,NA,TGTGCCAGCAGCACCGGGACGCCAGATACGCAGTATTTT,CASSTGTPDTQYF
TRBV9,many,14,TRBJ2-3,NA,TGTGCCAGCAGCGTAGCTACACCGGCAGATACGCAGTATTTT,CASSVATPADTQYF
TRBV7-2,NA,15,TRBJ2-3,NA,TGTGCCAGCAGCTTCGCTTGGGACTCTGGGGATCCGCAGTATTTT,CASSFAWDSGDPQYF
TRBV12-3/TRBV12-4,few,15,TRBJ1-1,NA,TGTGCCAGCAGTCCCAGGCCGGGGCTCGACTCAGGGGCTTTCTTT,CASSPRPGLDSGAFF
TRBV3-1,NA,14,TRBJ1-1,NA,TGTGCCAGCAGCCCGACCGGGACACCTTATGAAGCTTTCTTT,CASSPTGTPYEAFF
TRBV18,many,15,TRBJ2-1,TRBD2,TGTGCCAGCTCATCCTTAGCGGGGGGGCCCCATGAGCAGTTCTTC,CASSSLAGGPHEQFF
TRBV7-6,NA,16,TRBJ1-1,NA,TGTGCCAGCAGCTCCCTAACAATAGGGCGTGACACTGAAGCTTTCTTT,CASSSLTIGRDTEAFF
TRBV7-3,NA,19,TRBJ2-2,NA,TGTGCCAGCAGCTTTCCAGCAATTGGGGGGCGCATGAGCACCGGGGAGCTGTTTTTT,CASSFPAIGGRMSTGELFF
TRBV12-3/TRBV12-4,NA,13,TRBJ1-1,TRBD1,TGTGCCAGCAGTACCGGGACAGGGGTTACGGCTTTCTTT,CASSTGTGVTAFF
TRBV20-1,NA,13,TRBJ2-1,TRBD2,TGCAGTGCTCTAGCGGGGCTCTACAATGAGCAGTTCTTC,CSALAGLYNEQFF
TRBV2,few,17,TRBJ1-5,TRBD1,TGTGCCAGCCTCTTAAACCCTGGGACAGGGGGCAATCAGCCCCAGCATTTT,CASLLNPGTGGNQPQHF
TRBV7-9,few,13,TRBJ2-3,NA,TGTGCCAGCAGCTTCCGGGGAGTAGATACGCAGTATTTT,CASSFRGVDTQYF
TRBV25-1,NA,13,TRBJ1-1,NA,TGTGCCAGCAGCCGAGGGGGGCAAACTGAAGCTTTCTTT,CASSRGGQTEAFF
TRBV27,few,13,TRBJ2-5,NA,TGTGCCACCAGCCAGCGGGTTCGAGAGACCCAGTACTTC,CATSQRVRETQYF
TRBV7-9,NA,15,TRBJ2-5,TRBD2,TGTGCCAGCAGCACGGACCATGGGGGGGATAAGACCCAGTACTTC,CASSTDHGGDKTQYF
TRBV21-1,few,15,TRBJ1-4,NA,TGTGCCAGCAGCAAGACAGGGGGAACTAATGAAAAACTGTTTTTT,CASSKTGGTNEKLFF
TRBV6-5,NA,12,TRBJ1-1,NA,TGTGCCAGCCGGGTCGGGCACACTGAAGCTTTCTTT,CASRVGHTEAFF
TRBV5-1,few,17,TRBJ2-3,TRBD1,TGCGCCAGCAGCTCCTCCCCCACAGGGGAAGGCACAGATACGCAGTATTTT,CASSSSPTGEGTDTQYF
TRBV5-5,NA,13,TRBJ2-7,NA,TGTGCCAGCAGCTACGGGGTGGCCTACGAGCAGTACTTC,CASSYGVAYEQYF
TRBV15,few,14,TRBJ2-2,NA,TGTGCCACCAGCAGCGCCAGGGTATCCGGGGAGCTGTTTTTT,CATSSARVSGELFF
TRBV20-1,NA,14,TRBJ2-1,NA,TGCAGTGCTAGAGATCCCCGGGGTCTCAATGAGCAGTTCTTC,CSARDPRGLNEQFF
TRBV30,few,13,TRBJ1-1,NA,TGTGCCTGGAGAGGTTCGGGGAACACTGAAGCTTTCTTT,CAWRGSGNTEAFF
TRBV20-1,NA,13,TRBJ2-5,TRBD2,TGCAGTGCGTCGGGACTAGCGGCAGAGACCCAGTACTTC,CSASGLAAETQYF